Only a few counts were recorded for the clone carrying this TCR beta chain. The CDR3 sequence is 17 residues long. Germline values: CDR1 MNHNS, CDR2 SASEGT. V lost 5 bases to trimming and J lost 2 bases; unmatched junction nucleotides: 12. This specimen comes from a study of patients and donors after allogeneic stem cell transplantation. TCRdb analysed the RT-PCR reads with MiXCR anew, one entry per CDR3 protein. Of roughly 230,000 distinct CDR3 sequences in the sample, 12% to 15% were seen once. Sequencing input: blood, either unsorted or a sorted T cell fraction (not recorded which). The sequence was collected from a human donor who was either an allogeneic HSCT recipient or a stem cell or donor lymphocyte infusion donor (not recorded which). It is not recorded whose cells these are; they may come from a transplant donor. This sequence joins TRBV6-1 and TRBJ2-7; 10 nucleotides align to TRBD1. The CDR3 protein is CASSTIGTGTGAYEQYF. As DNA, the CDR3 is TGTGCCAGCAGTACCATAGGCACCGGGACAGGGGCCTACGAGCAGTACTTC.